This paragraph reports one TCR beta chain. The antigen is undetermined. This table comes from immunoSEQ multiplex PCR, and its TCRdb copy is limited to in-frame clones, with some not included. The sample records nearly 85,000 clones, over 80% being singletons. The CDR3 runs to 15 residues. Looked up from germline, CDR1 is SGDLS and CDR2 is YYNGEE. Trimming stripped 1 base from V and 2 bases from J, with 10 bases between. The data originate from a study of siplizumab effects on memory and regulatory T cells. Study-wide points: There was no confirmation of the suppressive function of proliferating Tregs from siplizumab cultures. With siplizumab, cumulative frequency of CD4+ memory-derived alloreactive sequences dropped significantly. Poor capture below about 10^-5 frequency left most alloreactive clones unmapped to unstimulated subsets. Naive T cells seemed more diverse than memory cells and seemed major alloresponse contributors.

This rearrangement joins TRBV9 to TRBJ2-1; tentative D call: TRBD2 (6 bases). Sequenced input: Tregs sorted from blood. The TCR originated in a human donor in good health. The CDR3 bases are TGTGCCAGCAGCGTACGACTAGTACCCTACAATGAGCAGTTCTTC. Its protein product is CASSVRLVPYNEQFF.